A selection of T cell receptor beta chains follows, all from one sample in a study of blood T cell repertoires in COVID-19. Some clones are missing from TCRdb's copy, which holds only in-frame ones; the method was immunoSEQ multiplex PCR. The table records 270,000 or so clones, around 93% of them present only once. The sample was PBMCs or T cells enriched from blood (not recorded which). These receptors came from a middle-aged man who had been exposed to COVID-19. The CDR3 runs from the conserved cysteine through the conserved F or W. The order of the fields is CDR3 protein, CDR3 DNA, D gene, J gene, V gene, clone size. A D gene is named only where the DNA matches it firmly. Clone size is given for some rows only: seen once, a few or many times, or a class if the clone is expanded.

CDR3aa: CASSLAGEPPDTQYF; CDR3nt: TGTGCCAGCAGCTTAGCGGGAGAACCCCCGGATACGCAGTATTTT; d_gene: NA; j_gene: TRBJ2-3; v_gene: TRBV7-9; abundance: NA
CDR3aa: CASSGLSARETTQYF; CDR3nt: TGTGCCAGCAGCGGTCTTTCGGCCAGGGAAACTACGCAGTATTTT; d_gene: NA; j_gene: TRBJ2-3; v_gene: TRBV2; abundance: once
CDR3aa: CASSKQGQGSRQPQHF; CDR3nt: TGTGCCAGTAGTAAACAAGGACAGGGCAGTAGGCAGCCCCAGCATTTT; d_gene: TRBD1; j_gene: TRBJ1-5; v_gene: TRBV19; abundance: NA
CDR3aa: CASSTQGAGGYTF; CDR3nt: TGTGCCAGTAGTACACAGGGGGCTGGCGGCTACACCTTC; d_gene: TRBD1; j_gene: TRBJ1-2; v_gene: TRBV19; abundance: NA
CDR3aa: CASSLGGLGTEAFF; CDR3nt: TGTGCCAGCAGTTTGGGGGGGCTGGGCACTGAAGCTTTCTTT; d_gene: NA; j_gene: TRBJ1-1; v_gene: TRBV28; abundance: NA
CDR3aa: CASSELGGGGADTQYF; CDR3nt: TGTGCCAGCAGTGAACTTGGGGGAGGAGGGGCAGATACGCAGTATTTT; d_gene: NA; j_gene: TRBJ2-3; v_gene: TRBV25-1; abundance: NA
CDR3aa: CASSLSQGSTGELFF; CDR3nt: TGTGCCAGCAGTTTAAGTCAGGGGAGCACCGGGGAGCTGTTTTTT; d_gene: NA; j_gene: TRBJ2-2; v_gene: TRBV27; abundance: NA
CDR3aa: CASRLGQRLEQFF; CDR3nt: TGTGCCAGTAGGTTAGGACAGAGACTTGAGCAGTTCTTC; d_gene: NA; j_gene: TRBJ2-1; v_gene: TRBV19; abundance: NA
CDR3aa: CASSQIRTGGDEQYF; CDR3nt: TGCGCCAGCAGCCAAATCAGGACAGGGGGCGACGAGCAGTACTTC; d_gene: TRBD1; j_gene: TRBJ2-7; v_gene: TRBV4-1; abundance: NA
CDR3aa: CASEDYGFPETQYF; CDR3nt: TGTGCCAGCGAGGATTATGGGTTCCCGGAGACCCAGTACTTC; d_gene: NA; j_gene: TRBJ2-5; v_gene: TRBV5-4; abundance: NA
CDR3aa: CASSFTDSNQPQHF; CDR3nt: TGTGCCAGCAGTTTCACTGATAGCAATCAGCCCCAGCATTTT; d_gene: NA; j_gene: TRBJ1-5; v_gene: TRBV28; abundance: NA
CDR3aa: CASSQVPGYAFF; CDR3nt: TGTGCCAGCAGCCAAGTACCAGGGTATGCTTTCTTT; d_gene: NA; j_gene: TRBJ1-1; v_gene: TRBV14; abundance: NA
CDR3aa: CASSQAWGVRETGELFF; CDR3nt: TGTGCCAGCAGCCAAGCCTGGGGGGTAAGGGAAACCGGGGAGCTGTTTTTT; d_gene: NA; j_gene: TRBJ2-2; v_gene: TRBV3-1/TRBV3-2; abundance: NA
CDR3aa: CASRSGTYNTGELFF; CDR3nt: TGTGCCAGCAGATCCGGGACTTATAACACCGGGGAGCTGTTTTTT; d_gene: NA; j_gene: TRBJ2-2; v_gene: TRBV28; abundance: NA
CDR3aa: CASSLQGKNTEAFF; CDR3nt: TGTGCCAGCAGCTTACAGGGGAAGAACACTGAAGCTTTCTTT; d_gene: NA; j_gene: TRBJ1-1; v_gene: TRBV7-9; abundance: NA
CDR3aa: CASSQGPGDYGYTF; CDR3nt: TGCGCCAGCAGCCAGGGACCGGGAGACTATGGCTACACCTTC; d_gene: NA; j_gene: TRBJ1-2; v_gene: TRBV5-1; abundance: NA
CDR3aa: CASSLKGQGQYSNQPQHF; CDR3nt: TGTGCCAGCAGTTTAAAGGGACAGGGACAATATAGCAATCAGCCCCAGCATTTT; d_gene: TRBD1; j_gene: TRBJ1-5; v_gene: TRBV27; abundance: NA